A selection of T cell receptor beta chains follows, all from one sample in a study of beta chain features in type 1 diabetes. The data were produced by immunoSEQ multiplex PCR, yet TCRdb's version contains in-frame clones alone and is incomplete. Seen here are about 260,000 clones, roughly 20% observed once, and the top ten hold less than 0.03%. The source material was naive CD4+ T cells from blood. Source of these receptors: a woman between 40 and 50 years old with type 1 diabetes. Each CDR3 is given with its conserved first and last residue. A D gene is named only where the DNA matches it firmly. Only part of the rows carry a size: once, few, many, or a class if the clone is expanded.

cdr3_nt: TGTGCCAGCAGTGAGGCAGGGCCAGGAAACACCATATATTTT; cdr3_aa: CASSEAGPGNTIYF; clone_size: few; j_call: TRBJ1-3; v_call: TRBV25-1; d_call: -
cdr3_nt: TGTGCCAGCAGCGTAGGTCCGGGGGAGACGTCTGAAGCTTTCTTT; cdr3_aa: CASSVGPGETSEAFF; clone_size: -; j_call: TRBJ1-1; v_call: TRBV9; d_call: -
cdr3_nt: TGTGCCACCAGCAGAGATCAGACAGCTGGAAACACCATATATTTT; cdr3_aa: CATSRDQTAGNTIYF; clone_size: few; j_call: TRBJ1-3; v_call: TRBV15; d_call: -
cdr3_nt: TGTGCCAGCAGCCCCGAGACAGTCGGGCGTGAAGCTTTCTTT; cdr3_aa: CASSPETVGREAFF; clone_size: few; j_call: TRBJ1-1; v_call: TRBV5-4; d_call: -
cdr3_nt: TGTGCCAGCAGGGGGAGCGCTAGCGGGAATACGCAGTATTTT; cdr3_aa: CASRGSASGNTQYF; clone_size: few; j_call: TRBJ2-3; v_call: TRBV25-1; d_call: TRBD2
cdr3_nt: TGTGCCAGCTCACCAGGGAGGGACTACGAGCAGTACTTC; cdr3_aa: CASSPGRDYEQYF; clone_size: -; j_call: TRBJ2-7; v_call: TRBV18; d_call: TRBD2
cdr3_nt: TGTGCCAGCAGCTTACAGTTGGCAACTAATGAAAAACTGTTTTTT; cdr3_aa: CASSLQLATNEKLFF; clone_size: -; j_call: TRBJ1-4; v_call: TRBV7-2; d_call: -
cdr3_nt: TGCGCCAGCAGCCAAGGCCCCGGGACAGGAGAGACCCAGTACTTC; cdr3_aa: CASSQGPGTGETQYF; clone_size: few; j_call: TRBJ2-5; v_call: TRBV4-1; d_call: TRBD1
cdr3_nt: TGTGCCAGCAGTTTATGGGGGACAGGGGTTCATCAGCCCCAGCATTTT; cdr3_aa: CASSLWGTGVHQPQHF; clone_size: -; j_call: TRBJ1-5; v_call: TRBV28; d_call: TRBD1
cdr3_nt: TGTGCCAGCAGTGAATATGCGGCGGGGCCCTCCTACGAGCAGTACTTC; cdr3_aa: CASSEYAAGPSYEQYF; clone_size: -; j_call: TRBJ2-7; v_call: TRBV25-1; d_call: -
cdr3_nt: TGTGCCAGCAGTTCGCCGGGACAGGTGGGATCCGAGCAGTACTTC; cdr3_aa: CASSSPGQVGSEQYF; clone_size: -; j_call: TRBJ2-7; v_call: TRBV28; d_call: TRBD1
cdr3_nt: TGTGCCAGCTCCCACGGACAGCCCTCTGGAAACACCATATATTTT; cdr3_aa: CASSHGQPSGNTIYF; clone_size: few; j_call: TRBJ1-3; v_call: TRBV18; d_call: -
cdr3_nt: TGCAGCGTCCCCAGGCCCCTTCCGGCCCCCTACAATGAGCAGTTCTTC; cdr3_aa: CSVPRPLPAPYNEQFF; clone_size: few; j_call: TRBJ2-1; v_call: TRBV29-1; d_call: -
cdr3_nt: TGTGCCAGCAGCTTTCGGGGCTACGAGCAGTACTTC; cdr3_aa: CASSFRGYEQYF; clone_size: -; j_call: TRBJ2-7; v_call: TRBV7-2; d_call: -
cdr3_nt: TGTGCCAGCAGCCTGCGTAGCGGGAGGGGCACAGATACGCAGTATTTT; cdr3_aa: CASSLRSGRGTDTQYF; clone_size: -; j_call: TRBJ2-3; v_call: TRBV7-2; d_call: TRBD2
cdr3_nt: TGTGCCAGCAGTGATGGCTTCACAGATACGCAGTATTTT; cdr3_aa: CASSDGFTDTQYF; clone_size: -; j_call: TRBJ2-3; v_call: TRBV2; d_call: -
cdr3_nt: TGTGCTAGCAGCTCGGGACTAGCAGCGTACAATGAGCAGTTCTTC; cdr3_aa: CASSSGLAAYNEQFF; clone_size: -; j_call: TRBJ2-1; v_call: TRBV7-7; d_call: TRBD2
cdr3_nt: TGTGCCTGGGCGGGACTAGCGTCCCCAGATACGCAGTATTTT; cdr3_aa: CAWAGLASPDTQYF; clone_size: few; j_call: TRBJ2-3; v_call: TRBV30; d_call: TRBD2
cdr3_nt: TGTGCTAGTGGTGCGGATTCAGATACGCAGTATTTT; cdr3_aa: CASGADSDTQYF; clone_size: -; j_call: TRBJ2-3; v_call: TRBV12-5; d_call: -
cdr3_nt: TGTGCCAGCAGCCTAGCGGGGGGCACAGATACGCAGTATTTT; cdr3_aa: CASSLAGGTDTQYF; clone_size: -; j_call: TRBJ2-3; v_call: TRBV2; d_call: TRBD2
cdr3_nt: TGTGCCAGCAGCTGGGACAGGGGTTACGAGCAGTACTTC; cdr3_aa: CASSWDRGYEQYF; clone_size: few; j_call: TRBJ2-7; v_call: TRBV7-2; d_call: TRBD1
cdr3_nt: TGTGCCAGCTCACCCGTCTTCCAAGAGACCCAGTACTTC; cdr3_aa: CASSPVFQETQYF; clone_size: -; j_call: TRBJ2-5; v_call: TRBV18; d_call: -
cdr3_nt: TGTGCCAGCAGCCGCCCGACAGGGGGAGGTGAAGCTTTCTTT; cdr3_aa: CASSRPTGGGEAFF; clone_size: few; j_call: TRBJ1-1; v_call: TRBV11-1; d_call: TRBD1
cdr3_nt: TGTGCCAGCAGCTCCGGACATTCAACCGGGGAGCTGTTTTTT; cdr3_aa: CASSSGHSTGELFF; clone_size: -; j_call: TRBJ2-2; v_call: TRBV7-2; d_call: -
cdr3_nt: TGCGCCAGCAGCTTGGGGACAGGGAATAGTCAGCCCCAGCATTTT; cdr3_aa: CASSLGTGNSQPQHF; clone_size: -; j_call: TRBJ1-5; v_call: TRBV5-1; d_call: TRBD1
cdr3_nt: TGTGCCAGCTCACTCGGCCCTACGGGATCAGATGGCTACACCTTC; cdr3_aa: CASSLGPTGSDGYTF; clone_size: few; j_call: TRBJ1-2; v_call: TRBV18; d_call: -
cdr3_nt: TGTGCCAGCAGCGGGACAGGTTATCAGCCCCAGCATTTT; cdr3_aa: CASSGTGYQPQHF; clone_size: -; j_call: TRBJ1-5; v_call: TRBV28; d_call: TRBD1
cdr3_nt: TGTGCCAGCAGCCAGATAGCGGGGGGGCCGAATGAGCAGTTCTTC; cdr3_aa: CASSQIAGGPNEQFF; clone_size: -; j_call: TRBJ2-1; v_call: TRBV4-2; d_call: TRBD2
cdr3_nt: TGTGCCAGCAGCTTAGATGGGGCAGGTCAGCCCCAGCATTTT; cdr3_aa: CASSLDGAGQPQHF; clone_size: few; j_call: TRBJ1-5; v_call: TRBV11-2; d_call: -
cdr3_nt: TGTGCCAGTCGGACTAGCGGGAGGGCCCGTGAGCAGTTCTTC; cdr3_aa: CASRTSGRAREQFF; clone_size: -; j_call: TRBJ2-1; v_call: TRBV25-1; d_call: TRBD2
cdr3_nt: TGCGCCAGCAGCCCCCGGGGGATCGATGAGCAGTTCTTC; cdr3_aa: CASSPRGIDEQFF; clone_size: -; j_call: TRBJ2-1; v_call: TRBV4-1; d_call: -
cdr3_nt: TGTGCCTGGGGGTCGGACGCGGGCCACTACGAGCAGTACTTC; cdr3_aa: CAWGSDAGHYEQYF; clone_size: few; j_call: TRBJ2-7; v_call: TRBV30; d_call: -
cdr3_nt: TGTGCCAGCAGCCCTTTTCGAGGACAGACAGATACGCAGTATTTT; cdr3_aa: CASSPFRGQTDTQYF; clone_size: few; j_call: TRBJ2-3; v_call: TRBV4-2; d_call: -
cdr3_nt: TGTGCCAGCAGTTTCAGGGGGACCTCAGATACGCAGTATTTT; cdr3_aa: CASSFRGTSDTQYF; clone_size: -; j_call: TRBJ2-3; v_call: TRBV28; d_call: TRBD1
cdr3_nt: TGCAGCGTGGGTGAGGGGGGGTATACCTACGAGCAGTACTTC; cdr3_aa: CSVGEGGYTYEQYF; clone_size: -; j_call: TRBJ2-7; v_call: TRBV29-1; d_call: -
cdr3_nt: TGTGCCAGCAGCTTACTAGGGACTGGCCACGAGCAGTACTTC; cdr3_aa: CASSLLGTGHEQYF; clone_size: -; j_call: TRBJ2-7; v_call: TRBV7-2; d_call: -
cdr3_nt: TGTGCCAGCAGCTTGACTAGCGGACCTACCTACGAGCAGTACTTC; cdr3_aa: CASSLTSGPTYEQYF; clone_size: few; j_call: TRBJ2-7; v_call: TRBV5-4; d_call: TRBD2
cdr3_nt: TGCAGCGTTTTAGGACTGAGCGGGGGCAATGAGCAGTTCTTC; cdr3_aa: CSVLGLSGGNEQFF; clone_size: few; j_call: TRBJ2-1; v_call: TRBV29-1; d_call: TRBD2
cdr3_nt: TGTGCCAGCAGCGTATATAGCGAGAGGTACAATGAGCAGTTCTTC; cdr3_aa: CASSVYSERYNEQFF; clone_size: -; j_call: TRBJ2-1; v_call: TRBV7-9; d_call: -
cdr3_nt: TGCAGCGTTGCACTAGCCTACGAGCAGTACTTC; cdr3_aa: CSVALAYEQYF; clone_size: -; j_call: TRBJ2-7; v_call: TRBV29-1; d_call: -
cdr3_nt: TGTGCCAGCAGCTTGAGTACACAACAGAATGAGCAGTTCTTC; cdr3_aa: CASSLSTQQNEQFF; clone_size: -; j_call: TRBJ2-1; v_call: TRBV5-4; d_call: -
cdr3_nt: TGTGCCAGCAGCTTGGTATCCAATGAGCAGTTCTTC; cdr3_aa: CASSLVSNEQFF; clone_size: -; j_call: TRBJ2-1; v_call: TRBV5-6; d_call: -
cdr3_nt: TGTGCCAGCAGTTTAGGCAGGGCTGGCAATCAGCCCCAGCATTTT; cdr3_aa: CASSLGRAGNQPQHF; clone_size: -; j_call: TRBJ1-5; v_call: TRBV28; d_call: -
cdr3_nt: TGTGCCAGCACCCTCCATCAGGGCCAAGCTAACTATGGCTACACCTTC; cdr3_aa: CASTLHQGQANYGYTF; clone_size: -; j_call: TRBJ1-2; v_call: TRBV7-2; d_call: -
cdr3_nt: TGTGCCAGCAACAACAGGAGGGATTCACCCCTCCACTTT; cdr3_aa: CASNNRRDSPLHF; clone_size: few; j_call: TRBJ1-6; v_call: TRBV6-5; d_call: -
cdr3_nt: TGCGCCAGCAGCGAGCCGGGGGGGAACTATGGCTACACCTTC; cdr3_aa: CASSEPGGNYGYTF; clone_size: few; j_call: TRBJ1-2; v_call: TRBV5-1; d_call: -
cdr3_nt: TGTGCCAGCAGCGTACGGGGGACAGCCTACGAGCAGTACTTC; cdr3_aa: CASSVRGTAYEQYF; clone_size: -; j_call: TRBJ2-7; v_call: TRBV9; d_call: -
cdr3_nt: TGTGCCAGCGGTGGGGGGAAAGGGTTCTATGGCTACACCTTC; cdr3_aa: CASGGGKGFYGYTF; clone_size: -; j_call: TRBJ1-2; v_call: TRBV28; d_call: -
cdr3_nt: TGTGCCAGTAGTATGTTCTTCCGACTCACCGGGACTAGCGGGACCCACCGAAACGAGCAGTACTTC; cdr3_aa: CASSMFFRLTGTSGTHRNEQYF; clone_size: few; j_call: TRBJ2-7; v_call: TRBV19; d_call: TRBD2
cdr3_nt: TGTGCCAGCCTGGGGGGGGACAGGGGACGATTTCAGCCCCAGCATTTT; cdr3_aa: CASLGGDRGRFQPQHF; clone_size: -; j_call: TRBJ1-5; v_call: TRBV28; d_call: TRBD1
cdr3_nt: TGTGCCAGCAGCTTCCGGGACAGGGGGTCTGAAGCTTTCTTT; cdr3_aa: CASSFRDRGSEAFF; clone_size: -; j_call: TRBJ1-1; v_call: TRBV5-6; d_call: TRBD1
cdr3_nt: TGTGCCAGCCGGGACTTTTGGCAGGCCGGGGAGCTGTTTTTT; cdr3_aa: CASRDFWQAGELFF; clone_size: few; j_call: TRBJ2-2; v_call: TRBV2; d_call: -
cdr3_nt: TGTGCCAGCAGCGCCAGAGGACTCTATGGCTACACCTTC; cdr3_aa: CASSARGLYGYTF; clone_size: -; j_call: TRBJ1-2; v_call: TRBV2; d_call: -
cdr3_nt: TGCAGCGTTGAGGGGACTAGGAGAAGCGAGACCCAGTACTTC; cdr3_aa: CSVEGTRRSETQYF; clone_size: few; j_call: TRBJ2-5; v_call: TRBV29-1; d_call: TRBD2